This note documents a single T cell receptor (beta chain) sequence. Per the original data handling: Reference gene primer amplification yielded estimated nucleated cell counts. This table comes from immunoSEQ multiplex PCR, and its TCRdb copy is limited to in-frame clones, with some not included. V and J calls and clone size are given by that table; D and trimming were obtained from the DNA. The sample shows 150,000 to 200,000 clones, more than 75% of them seen only once. The sample belongs to a study of blood T cell repertoires in COVID-19. About the research overall: The United States, Italy and Spain were the sources of the acute and convalescent COVID-19 samples. Sample material is recorded as cDNA or gDNA derived from T cells, B-cell-depleted T cells, or PBMCs.

This CDR3 contains 11 residues. Germline lookup yields CDR1 MNHEY and CDR2 SVGAGI. The V end lost 5 bases, the J end lost 7 bases, and 8 bases lay between the germline ends. The chain has TRBV6-5 and TRBJ1-1, with D possibly being TRBD1 (6 bases). The sample taken for sequencing was peripheral blood. The clonotype originates from a man aged 35 to 55 with active or convalescent COVID-19. The CDR3 DNA is TGTGCCAGCAGTACACAGGGTGAAGCTTTCTTT. Its protein product is CASSTQGEAFF.